This TCR beta chain was captured in a study of response to subunit inactivated influenza vaccine. Findings and limits, study-wide: It was the authors' suggestion that each seasonal influenza vaccination recruits few new T cells.

Losses at the gene ends were 2 bases for V and 7 bases for J; bases not matched to a gene: 8. The CDR3 contains 16 residues. The V gene's germline CDR1 is SGHTA and CDR2 FQGNSA. This clonotype was counted only a few times. What it binds is not known. TCRdb processed the RT-PCR reads anew with MiXCR; each CDR3 protein has one entry. The repertoire holds more than 450,000 distinct CDR3 sequences, with approximately 10% as singletons. Separately, the same data were catalogued under a study of T cells expressing NK-cell markers. As reported in that work: TCR beta cDNA was made by 5'RACE template switching with UMIs. What restricted sorting to alpha-beta TCR T cells in several experiments was an anti-gamma-delta TCR antibody. Several of the donors carried dominant NKG2C+ clonotypes that took up about 1.0-7.5% of their CD8+ T cells.

The starting material was PBMCs from blood, obtained on the day of vaccination. The source is a man in his fifties who received an inactivated influenza vaccine. The chain uses TRBV7-2 and TRBJ1-5; 10 nucleotides align to TRBD1. CDR3 coding DNA: TGTGCCAGCAGCTTAATGACAGGGGGCGCGTGGCAGCCCCAGCATTTT. Translated, it gives CASSLMTGGAWQPQHF.